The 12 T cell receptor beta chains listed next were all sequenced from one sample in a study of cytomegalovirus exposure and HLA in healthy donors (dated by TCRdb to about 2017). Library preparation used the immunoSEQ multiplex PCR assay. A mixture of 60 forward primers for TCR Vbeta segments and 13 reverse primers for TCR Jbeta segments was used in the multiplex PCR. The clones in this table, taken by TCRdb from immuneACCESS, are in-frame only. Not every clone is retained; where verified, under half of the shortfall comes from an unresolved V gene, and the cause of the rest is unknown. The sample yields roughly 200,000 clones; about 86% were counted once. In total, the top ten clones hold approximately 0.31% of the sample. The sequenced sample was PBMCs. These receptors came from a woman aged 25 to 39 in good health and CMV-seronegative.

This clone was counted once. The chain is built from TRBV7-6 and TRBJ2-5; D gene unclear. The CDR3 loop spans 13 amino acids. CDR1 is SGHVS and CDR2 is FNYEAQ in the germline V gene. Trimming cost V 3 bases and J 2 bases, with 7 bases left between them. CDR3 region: CASSFGQQETQYF. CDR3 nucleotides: TGTGCCAGCAGCTTTGGGCAGCAAGAGACCCAGTACTTC.

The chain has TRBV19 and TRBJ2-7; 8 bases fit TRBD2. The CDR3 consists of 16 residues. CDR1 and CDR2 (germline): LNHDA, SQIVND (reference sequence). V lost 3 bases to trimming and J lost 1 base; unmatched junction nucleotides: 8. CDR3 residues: CASSMGSGGTSYEQYF. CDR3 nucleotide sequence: TGTGCCAGTAGTATGGGAAGCGGGGGAACATCCTACGAGCAGTACTTC.

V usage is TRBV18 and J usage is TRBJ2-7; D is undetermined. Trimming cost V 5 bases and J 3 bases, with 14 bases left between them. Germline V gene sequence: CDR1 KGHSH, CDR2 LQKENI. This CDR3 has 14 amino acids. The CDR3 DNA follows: TGTGCCAGCTCAAGCGATTCATCCGGCTACGAGCAGTACTTC. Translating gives CASSSDSSGYEQYF.

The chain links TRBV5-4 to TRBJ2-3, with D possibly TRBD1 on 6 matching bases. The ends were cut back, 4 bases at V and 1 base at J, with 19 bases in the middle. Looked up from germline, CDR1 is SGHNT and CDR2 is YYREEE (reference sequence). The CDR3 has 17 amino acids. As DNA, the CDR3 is TGTGCCAGCAGCCAAGGGGGACCGACCTCTGGCACAGATACGCAGTATTTT. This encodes CASSQGGPTSGTDTQYF.

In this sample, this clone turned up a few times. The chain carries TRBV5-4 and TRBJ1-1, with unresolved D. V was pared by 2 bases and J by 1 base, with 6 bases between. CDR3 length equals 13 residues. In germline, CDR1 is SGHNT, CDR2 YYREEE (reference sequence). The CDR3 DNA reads TGTGCCAGCAGCTTAGAGGGGAACACTGAAGCTTTCTTT. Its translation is CASSLEGNTEAFF. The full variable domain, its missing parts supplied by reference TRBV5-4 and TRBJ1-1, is ETGVTQSPTHLIKTRGQQVTLRCSSQSGHNTVSWYQQALGQGPQFIFQYYREEENGRGNFPPRFSGLQFPNYSSELNVNALELDDSALYLCASSLEGNTEAFFGQGTRLTVV.

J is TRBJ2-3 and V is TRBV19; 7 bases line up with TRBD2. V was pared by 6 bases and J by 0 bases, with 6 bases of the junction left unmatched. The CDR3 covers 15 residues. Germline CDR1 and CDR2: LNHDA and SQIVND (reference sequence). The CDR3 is CASREKRGSTDTQYF. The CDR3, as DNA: TGTGCCAGTAGAGAGAAGCGGGGAAGCACAGATACGCAGTATTTT.

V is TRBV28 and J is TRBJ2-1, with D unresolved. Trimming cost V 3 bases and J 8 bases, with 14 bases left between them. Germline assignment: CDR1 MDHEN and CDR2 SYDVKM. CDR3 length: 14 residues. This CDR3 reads CASSFPGRTYEQFF. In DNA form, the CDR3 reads TGTGCCAGCAGTTTTCCGGGTCGTACCTATGAGCAGTTCTTC.

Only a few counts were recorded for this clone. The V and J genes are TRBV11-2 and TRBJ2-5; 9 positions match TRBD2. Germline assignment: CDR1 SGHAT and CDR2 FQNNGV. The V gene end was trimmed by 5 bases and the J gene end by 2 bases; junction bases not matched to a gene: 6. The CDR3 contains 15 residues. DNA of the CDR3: TGTGCCAGCAGCCTGCGGGGGGGCAAACAAGAGACCCAGTACTTC. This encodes CASSLRGGKQETQYF.

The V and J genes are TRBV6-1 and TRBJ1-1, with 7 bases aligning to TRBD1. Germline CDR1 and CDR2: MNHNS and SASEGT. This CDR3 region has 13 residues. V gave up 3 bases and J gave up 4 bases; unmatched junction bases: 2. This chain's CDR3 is CASSDRGSTEAFF. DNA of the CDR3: TGTGCCAGCAGTGACAGGGGGAGCACTGAAGCTTTCTTT.

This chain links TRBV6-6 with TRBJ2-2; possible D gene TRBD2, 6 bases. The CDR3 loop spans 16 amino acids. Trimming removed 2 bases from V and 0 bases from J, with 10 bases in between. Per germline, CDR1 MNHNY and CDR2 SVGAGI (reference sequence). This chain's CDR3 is CASSYASETNTGELFF. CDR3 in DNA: TGTGCCAGCAGTTACGCTAGCGAGACGAACACCGGGGAGCTGTTTTTT.

The chain's CDR3 is CASSLLMAGQYEQYF. The CDR3 DNA reads as TGTGCCAGCAGTTTATTGATGGCAGGTCAATACGAGCAGTACTTC. V is TRBV28 and J is TRBJ2-7, with D hard to call. This CDR3 has 15 residues. The germline V and J ends were trimmed by 1 base and 4 bases, with 14 bases remaining between them. Germline assignment: CDR1 MDHEN and CDR2 SYDVKM.

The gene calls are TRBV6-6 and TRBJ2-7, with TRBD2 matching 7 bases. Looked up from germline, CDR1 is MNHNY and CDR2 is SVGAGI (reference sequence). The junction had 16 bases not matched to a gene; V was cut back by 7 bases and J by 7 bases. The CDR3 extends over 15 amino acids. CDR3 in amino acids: CASKAGIAYVEEQYF. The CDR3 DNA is TGTGCCAGCAAAGCGGGGATTGCCTACGTTGAAGAGCAGTACTTC.